The sample holds a few counts of the clone carrying this T cell receptor beta chain. What it recognizes is unknown. The sample belongs to a study of early T cells in non-severe SARS-CoV-2 infection. Findings of the study overall: Missing private and CD4 specificities, VDJdb matching favored anti-spike CD8 responses.

One entry per CDR3 protein, called by TCRdb with MiXCR from the 5' RACE reads. The sample includes around 26,000 distinct CDR3 sequences, 3.5% to 4.5% of them seen just once. The sequence was collected from an adult who was a healthcare worker with PCR-confirmed SARS-CoV-2 infection or an uninfected control (not recorded which). The source material was whole blood.

The CDR3 here is CAIMFGVEAFF. The CDR3, as DNA: TGTGCCATCATGTTCGGGGTAGAAGCTTTCTTT. The chain carries TRBV10-3 and TRBJ1-1; D gene unclear. Trimming removed 7 bases from V and 8 bases from J, with 11 bases in between. From germline, CDR1 is ENHRY and CDR2 SYGVKD. The CDR3 contains 11 residues.